The 32 T cell receptor beta chains below all came from one sample that was sequenced in a study of T cell changes during pregnancy in multiple sclerosis. Only in-frame clones appear in the TCRdb table, and some are missing; sequencing was by immunoSEQ multiplex PCR. The sample carries about 99,000 clones, about 94% recorded once. Sequencing was performed on peripheral blood, taken after pregnancy. These receptors originate from a female donor with multiple sclerosis, enrolled in a pregnancy study.

This chain connects TRBV2 to TRBJ1-2, with 8 positions matching TRBD1. This CDR3 has 13 amino acids. The germline CDR1 and CDR2 sequences are SNHLY and FYNNEI. After removal of 0 bases from V and 8 bases from J, the junction contained 2 bases not matched to a gene. The CDR3 nucleotides are TGTGCCAGCAGTGAAGCCAGGGGGCAGGGCTACACCTTC. Residues: CASSEARGQGYTF.

As regards this clone: Other DNA sequences within the sample encode an identical CDR3. This sequence joins TRBV5-1 and TRBJ2-5; TRBD1 aligns across 12 bases. Losses at the gene ends were 0 bases for V and 4 bases for J; bases not matched to a gene: 7. The V gene's germline CDR1 is SGHRS and CDR2 YFSETQ. CDR3 length: 17 residues. CDR3 sequence reads: CASSLAAGQGARETQYF. The CDR3 nucleotides are TGCGCCAGCAGCTTGGCGGCGGGACAGGGGGCGAGAGAGACCCAGTACTTC.

This clone has a single count. The V and J genes are TRBV5-1 and TRBJ2-5, with 9 nucleotides matching TRBD1. V lost 5 bases, J lost 5 bases, and 4 bases stayed unmatched. CDR3 length equals 13 residues. The germline CDR1 and CDR2 sequences are SGHRS and YFSETQ. The CDR3 sequence is CASRGGQGETQYF. In nucleotides, the CDR3 is TGCGCCAGCAGGGGGGGACAGGGTGAGACCCAGTACTTC. Filled out from reference TRBV5-1 and TRBJ2-5, the complete variable domain reads KAGVTQTPRYLIKTRGQQVTLSCSPISGHRSVSWYQQTPGQGLQFLFEYFSETQRNKGNFPGRFSGRQFSNSRSEMNVSTLELGDSALYLCASRGGQGETQYFGPGTRLLVL.

V usage is TRBV4-3 and J usage is TRBJ2-1; a weak D match, TRBD2 (5 bases). Germline CDR1 and CDR2: LGHNA and YSLEER. Trimming left V 0 bases short and J 5 bases short, with 8 bases between. CDR3 size: 14 residues. In DNA, the CDR3 is TGCGCCAGCAGCCAAGATAGGAGGCACAATGAGCAGTTCTTC. Translated, it gives CASSQDRRHNEQFF.

The CDR3 region is CASSYGQGGYGYTF. Here the CDR3 DNA reads TGTGCCAGCAGTTATGGACAGGGTGGCTATGGCTACACCTTC. The chain joins TRBV27 to TRBJ1-2; 8 bases fit TRBD1. The CDR3 length is 14 residues. Germline lookup yields CDR1 MNHEY and CDR2 SMNVEV (reference sequence). The junction had 5 bases not matched to a gene; V was cut back by 4 bases and J by 4 bases.

A single count supports this clone. The gene calls are TRBV5-8 and TRBJ2-2; D might be TRBD2 (5 bases). The CDR3 contains 14 residues. The V and J ends lost 1 base and 4 bases respectively, with 8 bases between them. The germline V gene has CDR1 SGHTS and CDR2 YDEGEE. CDR3 in DNA: TGTGCCAGCAGCTTGTTCGGACTCACCGGGGAGCTGTTTTTT. Protein sequence: CASSLFGLTGELFF. Full variable domain (outside the CDR3, taken from reference TRBV5-8 and TRBJ2-2): EAGVTQSPTHLIKTRGQQATLRCSPISGHTSVYWYQQALGLGLQFLLWYDEGEERNRGNFPPRFSGRQFPNYSSELNVNALELEDSALYLCASSLFGLTGELFFGEGSRLTVL.

This chain joins TRBV6-4 and TRBJ2-1, with 9 bases lining up with TRBD1. The CDR3 length is 15 residues. CDR1 is MRHNA and CDR2 is SNTAGT in the germline V gene. The V gene end was trimmed by 0 bases and the J gene end by 3 bases; junction bases not matched to a gene: 0. Here the CDR3 DNA reads TGTGCCAGCAGTGACTCGACAGGGGGCTACAATGAGCAGTTCTTC. Its protein is CASSDSTGGYNEQFF.

The rearrangement joins TRBV27 to TRBJ1-1; 10 bases are shared with TRBD1. V shed 7 bases, J shed 9 bases, and the junction held 11 bases outside the gene matches. Germline-derived CDR1 and CDR2 are MNHEY and SMNVEV (reference sequence). The CDR3 covers 14 residues. CDR3 residues: CASKEDRGRIKAFF. The CDR3 DNA reads as TGTGCCAGCAAAGAAGACAGGGGGCGAATCAAAGCTTTCTTT.

V gene TRBV7-2 combines with J gene TRBJ2-2; the D gene is possibly TRBD2 (6 bases). Per germline, CDR1 SGHTA and CDR2 FQGNSA. The V and J ends lost 2 bases and 2 bases respectively, with 9 bases between them. The CDR3 runs to 15 residues. The CDR3 region is CASSLTSINTGELFF. CDR3 nucleotide sequence: TGTGCCAGCAGCTTAACTAGCATAAACACCGGGGAGCTGTTTTTT.

The chain recombines TRBV30 with TRBJ2-7, with TRBD1 identical over 9 bases. V gave up 5 bases and J gave up 0 bases; unmatched junction bases: 5. The CDR3 consists of 14 residues. Germline CDR1 and CDR2: GTSNPN and SVGIG (reference sequence). As DNA, the CDR3 is TGTGCCTGGGTAGGACAGGGGCCCTCCTACGAGCAGTACTTC. It specifies CAWVGQGPSYEQYF.

This chain connects TRBV19 to TRBJ1-1; the match to TRBD1 covers 7 bases. V gave up 5 bases and J gave up 5 bases; unmatched junction bases: 8. Germline V gene lookup returns CDR1 LNHDA and CDR2 SQIVND (reference sequence). The CDR3 runs 14 residues. CDR3 sequence: CASSQERGRTEAFF. CDR3 DNA sequence: TGTGCCAGTAGTCAAGAGAGGGGGCGGACTGAAGCTTTCTTT.

This chain links TRBV4-1 with TRBJ2-1, with D possibly matching TRBD2 (6 bases). Germline lookup yields CDR1 MGHRA and CDR2 YSYEKL. The CDR3 spans 16 residues. V was pared by 5 bases and J by 2 bases, with 16 bases between. For the CDR3, the DNA is TGCGCCAGCAGCACACTAGCAGAAATCCCCTACAATGAGCAGTTCTTC. It is translated as CASSTLAEIPYNEQFF.

This clone was observed once. The chain is built from TRBV2 and TRBJ1-1; D might be TRBD1 (6 bases). The germline gives CDR1 SNHLY, CDR2 FYNNEI. Trimming left V 6 bases short and J 6 bases short, with 17 bases between. The CDR3 covers 14 residues. The CDR3 coding sequence is TGTGCCAGCAGCATTCTGGGAGCAGGGGCTGAAGCTTTCTTT. Protein product: CASSILGAGAEAFF.

Here the CDR3 DNA reads TGTGCCAGCAGCTCCAGGACTAGCGGAAGCACAGATACGCAGTATTTT. Encoded protein: CASSSRTSGSTDTQYF. The chain has TRBV7-8 and TRBJ2-3, with 10 bases matching TRBD2. J lost 0 bases, V lost 4 bases, and 4 bases had no gene match. Germline V gene lookup returns CDR1 SGHVS and CDR2 FQNEAQ. The CDR3 extends over 16 amino acids.

The rearrangement joins TRBV5-1 to TRBJ2-5, with D maybe TRBD1 (6 bases). The CDR3 totals 16 residues. In germline, CDR1 is SGHRS, CDR2 YFSETQ. V was cut by 4 bases and J by 4 bases, with 20 bases left in between. The CDR3 DNA reads TGCGCCAGCAGCCTTGACCCGGACAGAAAAAGAGAGACCCAGTACTTC. Translating gives CASSLDPDRKRETQYF.

V gene TRBV30 combines with J gene TRBJ2-5, with 7 bases fitting TRBD1. TRBJ2-7 explains the end of the DNA better; the J call may be wrong. The CDR3 length is 14 residues. CDR1 is GTSNPN, CDR2 SVGIG, per germline (reference sequence). CDR3 residues: CAWSSRDSYYEQYF. Here the CDR3 DNA reads TGTGCCTGGAGTAGCCGGGACAGCTACTACGAGCAGTACTTC.

V usage is TRBV15 and J usage is TRBJ1-1; D is perhaps TRBD1 (6 bases). Germline V gives CDR1 LNHNV, CDR2 YYDKDF (reference sequence). CDR3 length equals 16 residues. Between the trimmed V and J ends, which lost 8 bases and 0 bases, there was a span of 19 bases. As DNA, the CDR3 is TGTGCCACCGCGAATAACAGGGTCAGGATGAACACTGAAGCTTTCTTT. Its translation is CATANNRVRMNTEAFF.

The V gene is TRBV14, the J gene TRBJ2-7; maybe TRBD1 (6 bases). The length of the CDR3 is 14 residues. Germline CDR1 and CDR2: SGHDN and FVKESK. The V end was cut by 4 bases, the J end by 2 bases, with 12 bases between. The CDR3 nucleotides are TGTGCCAGCAGCCCGATAGCAGGGGCCTACGAGCAGTACTTC. Its protein is CASSPIAGAYEQYF. The full variable domain, its missing parts supplied by reference TRBV14 and TRBJ2-7, is EAGVTQFPSHSVIEKGQTVTLRCDPISGHDNLYWYRRVMGKEIKFLLHFVKESKQDESGMPNNRFLAERTGGTYSTLKVQPAELEDSGVYFCASSPIAGAYEQYFGPGTRLTVT.

In nucleotides, the CDR3 is TGTGCCAGCAGCCATCCTCGCGGCCGCACTGAAGCTTTCTTT. Translating gives CASSHPRGRTEAFF. The V call is TRBV5-4, the J call TRBJ1-1, with no clear D. Germline CDR1 SGHNT, CDR2 YYREEE (reference sequence). V gave up 4 bases and J gave up 4 bases, with 14 bases separating them. The CDR3 sequence is 14 residues long.

The chain employs TRBV14 and TRBJ2-7; maybe TRBD1 (5 bases). CDR3 length: 13 amino acids. Germline CDR1 reads SGHDN; CDR2 reads FVKESK. V gave up 3 bases and J gave up 6 bases, with 12 bases separating them. The DNA for the CDR3 is TGTGCCAGCAGCCAGGAAAACAGGCGCGAGCAGTACTTC. It is translated as CASSQENRREQYF.

The V and J genes are TRBV5-1 and TRBJ2-1, with 13 bases aligning to TRBD2. Unmatched junction bases numbered 7, after V lost 0 bases and J lost 7 bases. CDR1 SGHRS and CDR2 YFSETQ come from the germline V gene. The CDR3 spans 17 residues. The CDR3 nucleotides are TGCGCCAGCAGCTTGGTGGTACTAGCGGGAGGGCCAAATGAGCAGTTCTTC. Residues: CASSLVVLAGGPNEQFF.

The chain's CDR3 is CASSTIAGSSYEQYF. CDR3 nucleotides: TGTGCCAGCAGCACGATAGCGGGGAGCTCCTACGAGCAGTACTTC. This rearrangement joins TRBV7-9 to TRBJ2-7; 8 nucleotides agree with TRBD2. Germline V gives CDR1 SEHNR, CDR2 FQNEAQ (reference sequence). Trimming took 5 bases from V and 0 from J; bases not matched to a gene: 6. The CDR3 has 15 residues.

The chain couples TRBV5-6 to TRBJ2-1, with 12 nucleotides matching TRBD1. V shed 4 bases, J shed 8 bases, and the junction held 7 bases outside the gene matches. Germline loops: CDR1 SGHDT, CDR2 YYEEEE. The CDR3 has 15 residues. The CDR3 region is CASSPGTGGWDEQFF. The CDR3 DNA is TGTGCCAGCAGCCCGGGGACAGGGGGCTGGGATGAGCAGTTCTTC.

This clone occurred a few times. The V call is TRBV19, the J call TRBJ2-1; TRBD2 matches 7 bases. The germline CDR1 and CDR2 sequences are LNHDA and SQIVND (reference sequence). V dropped 5 bases and J dropped 0; count of bases not matched to a gene: 1. This CDR3 contains 14 residues. The CDR3 DNA reads as TGTGCCAGTAGTGGCGGGAGCTCCTACAATGAGCAGTTCTTC. This codes for CASSGGSSYNEQFF.

This chain links TRBV28 with TRBJ1-2; TRBD1 agrees at 7 bases. There are 18 residues in the CDR3. The ends lost 4 bases at V and 8 bases at J; junction bases unmatched: 22. CDR1 and CDR2 (germline): MDHEN, SYDVKM. The CDR3 is CASSSGQPLTLELLGYTF. The CDR3 nucleotides read TGTGCCAGCAGTTCGGGACAGCCACTTACCTTAGAATTACTGGGCTACACCTTC.

V gene TRBV27 combines with J gene TRBJ2-1; the D is unclear. Per the germline V gene, CDR1 is MNHEY and CDR2 is SMNVEV (reference sequence). Trimming left V 0 bases short and J 7 bases short, with 16 bases between. The CDR3 spans 16 residues. The CDR3 spells CASSLSVPISRNEQFF. In DNA form, the CDR3 reads TGTGCCAGCAGTTTATCCGTGCCAATTTCGCGGAATGAGCAGTTCTTC.

The V gene is TRBV10-1, the J gene TRBJ2-1; TRBD2 aligns across 12 bases. J was trimmed by 4 bases and V by 0 bases; bases with no gene match: 7. This CDR3 region has 18 residues. CDR1 WNHNN and CDR2 SYGVQD come from the germline V gene (reference sequence). CDR3 in DNA: TGCGCCAGCAGTGAGTCACTGACTAGCGGGAGCGTGTACAATGAGCAGTTCTTC. Translating gives CASSESLTSGSVYNEQFF.

The chain links TRBV19 to TRBJ1-1, with a tentative D call TRBD1 (6 bases). CDR1 and CDR2 from the germline V gene are LNHDA and SQIVND (reference sequence). Trimming cost V 5 bases and J 4 bases, with 11 bases left between them. The CDR3 is 13 amino acids. CDR3 sequence: CASSPGESTEAFF. DNA of the CDR3: TGTGCCAGTAGTCCAGGGGAGAGCACTGAAGCTTTCTTT.

Turning to this clone: This sample also contains other DNA sequences that code for the same CDR3. This sequence joins TRBV5-1 and TRBJ2-7, with 7 nucleotides matching TRBD2. Germline assignment: CDR1 SGHRS and CDR2 YFSETQ. After removal of 4 bases from V and 4 bases from J, the junction contained 2 bases not matched to a gene. The CDR3 length is 12 residues. The CDR3, as DNA: TGCGCCAGCAGCCCGGGGGGATACGAGCAGTACTTC. Translating it yields CASSPGGYEQYF.

This chain links TRBV7-3 with TRBJ2-5; TRBD2 is a possible D gene (6 bases). Germline-derived CDR1 and CDR2 are SGHTA and FQGTGA. This CDR3 has 14 amino acids. V lost 2 bases to trimming and J lost 5 bases, with 12 bases between them. The CDR3 coding sequence is TGTGCCAGCAGCTTACTCGGCGGGAAGGAGACCCAGTACTTC. Its protein product is CASSLLGGKETQYF.

The genes are TRBV25-1 and TRBJ2-3; no firm D call. The CDR3 runs to 15 residues. Between the trimmed V and J ends, which lost 5 bases and 2 bases, there was a span of 14 bases. In germline, CDR1 is MGHDK, CDR2 SYGVNS. The DNA for the CDR3 is TGTGCCAGCAGTCGAGCGTTTAGCAACACAGATACGCAGTATTTT. Its protein is CASSRAFSNTDTQYF. Full variable domain (missing parts from reference TRBV25-1 and TRBJ2-3): EADIYQTPRYLVIGTGKKITLECSQTMGHDKMYWYQQDPGMELHLIHYSYGVNSTEKGDLSSESTVSRIRTEHFPLTLESARPSHTSQYLCASSRAFSNTDTQYFGPGTRLTVL.

The gene calls are TRBV28 and TRBJ2-5, with D perhaps matching TRBD2 (6 bases). V was shortened by 3 bases and J by 5 bases, with 13 bases between the two germline ends. Germline V CDR1 and CDR2: MDHEN, SYDVKM. The CDR3 extends over 14 amino acids. The CDR3 DNA reads as TGTGCCAGCAGTTTTTCCGGGACTCAGGAGACCCAGTACTTC. Translating gives CASSFSGTQETQYF.